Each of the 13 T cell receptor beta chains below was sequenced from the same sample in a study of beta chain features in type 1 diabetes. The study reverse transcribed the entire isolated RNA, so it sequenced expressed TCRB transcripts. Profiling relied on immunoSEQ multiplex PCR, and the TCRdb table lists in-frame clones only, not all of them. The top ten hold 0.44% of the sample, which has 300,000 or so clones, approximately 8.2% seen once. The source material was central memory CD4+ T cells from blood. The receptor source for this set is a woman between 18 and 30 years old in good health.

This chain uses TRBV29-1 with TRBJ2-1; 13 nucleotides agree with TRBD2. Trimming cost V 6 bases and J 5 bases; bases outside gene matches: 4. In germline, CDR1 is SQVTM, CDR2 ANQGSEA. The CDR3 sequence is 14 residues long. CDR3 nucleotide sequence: TGCAGCGTAGCCACTAGCGGGAGGGACAATGAGCAGTTCTTC. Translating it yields CSVATSGRDNEQFF.

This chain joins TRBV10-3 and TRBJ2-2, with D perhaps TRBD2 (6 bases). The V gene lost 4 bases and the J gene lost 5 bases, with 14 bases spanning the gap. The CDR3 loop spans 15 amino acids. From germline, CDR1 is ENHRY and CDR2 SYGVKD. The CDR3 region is CAISGRESVTGELFF. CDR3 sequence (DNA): TGTGCCATCAGTGGACGGGAGTCTGTAACCGGGGAGCTGTTTTTT.

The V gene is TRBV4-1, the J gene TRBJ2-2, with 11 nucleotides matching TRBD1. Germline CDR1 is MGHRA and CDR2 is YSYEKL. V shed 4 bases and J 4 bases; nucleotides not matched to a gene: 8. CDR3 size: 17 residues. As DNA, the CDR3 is TGCGCCAGCAGCCGCATACCGGGACAGGGGGTCACCGGGGAGCTGTTTTTT. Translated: CASSRIPGQGVTGELFF.

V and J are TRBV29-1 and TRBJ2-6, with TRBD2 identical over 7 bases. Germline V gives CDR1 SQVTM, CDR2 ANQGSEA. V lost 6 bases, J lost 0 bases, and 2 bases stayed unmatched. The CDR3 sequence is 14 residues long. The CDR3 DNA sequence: TGCAGCGTGTGGGAGGGCTCTGGGGCCAACGTCCTGACTTTC. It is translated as CSVWEGSGANVLTF. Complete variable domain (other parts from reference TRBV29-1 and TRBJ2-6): SAVISQKPSRDICQRGTSLTIQCQVDSQVTMMFWYRQQPGQSLTLIATANQGSEATYESGFVIDKFPISRPNLTFSTLTVSNMSPEDSSIYLCSVWEGSGANVLTFGAGSRLTVL.

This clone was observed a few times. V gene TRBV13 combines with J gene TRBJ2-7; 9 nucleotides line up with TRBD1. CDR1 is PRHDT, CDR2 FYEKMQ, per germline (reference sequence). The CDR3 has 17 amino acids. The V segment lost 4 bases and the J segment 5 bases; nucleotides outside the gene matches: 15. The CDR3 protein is CASSSRAWDRVSHEQYF. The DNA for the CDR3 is TGTGCCAGCAGCTCCCGGGCTTGGGACAGGGTTAGCCACGAGCAGTACTTC.

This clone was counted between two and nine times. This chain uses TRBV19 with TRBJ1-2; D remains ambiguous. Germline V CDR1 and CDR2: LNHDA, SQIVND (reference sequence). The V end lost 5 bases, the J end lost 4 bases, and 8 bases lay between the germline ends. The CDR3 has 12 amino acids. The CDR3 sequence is CASSEGFYGYTF. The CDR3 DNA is TGTGCCAGTAGTGAGGGATTCTATGGCTACACCTTC.

This CDR3 is CSVGAGGPYEQYF. CDR3 coding DNA: TGCAGCGTTGGAGCGGGAGGGCCCTACGAGCAGTACTTC. V is TRBV29-1 and J is TRBJ2-7, with TRBD2 matching over 10 bases. This CDR3 has 13 amino acids. The germline gives CDR1 SQVTM, CDR2 ANQGSEA. J gave up 2 bases and V 4 bases, and 2 bases lay outside the gene matches.

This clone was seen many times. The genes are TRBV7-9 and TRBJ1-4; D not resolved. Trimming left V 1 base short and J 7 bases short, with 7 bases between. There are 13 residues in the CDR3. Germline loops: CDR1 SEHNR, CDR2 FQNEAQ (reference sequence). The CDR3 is CASSLGWGEKLFF. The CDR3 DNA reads TGTGCCAGCAGCTTAGGGTGGGGTGAAAAACTGTTTTTT.

CDR3 loop: CASSLAGTLNYEQYF. CDR3 DNA: TGTGCCAGCAGCTTAGCCGGGACTCTAAACTACGAGCAGTACTTC. V and J are TRBV7-2 and TRBJ2-7, with D perhaps TRBD2 (6 bases). Germline V gene lookup returns CDR1 SGHTA and CDR2 FQGNSA. V lost 0 bases and J 3 bases, leaving 12 bases between the germline ends. This CDR3 is built from 15 residues.

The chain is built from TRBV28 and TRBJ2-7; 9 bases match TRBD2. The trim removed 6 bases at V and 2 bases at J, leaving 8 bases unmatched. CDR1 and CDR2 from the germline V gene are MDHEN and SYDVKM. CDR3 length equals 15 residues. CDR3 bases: TGTGCCAGCAGCCCACACGCGGGAGGGCCCTACGAGCAGTACTTC. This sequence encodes CASSPHAGGPYEQYF. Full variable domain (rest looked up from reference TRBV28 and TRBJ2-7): DVKVTQSSRYLVKRTGEKVFLECVQDMDHENMFWYRQDPGLGLRLIYFSYDVKMKEKGDIPEGYSVSREKKERFSLILESASTNQTSMYLCASSPHAGGPYEQYFGPGTRLTVT.

Here the CDR3 reads CASSVFNEQFF. The CDR3 coding sequence is TGTGCCAGCAGTGTCTTTAATGAGCAGTTCTTC. The V and J genes are TRBV2 and TRBJ2-1; D is ambiguous. Trimming stripped 4 bases from V and 7 bases from J, with 5 bases between. The CDR3 has 11 residues. Germline-derived CDR1 and CDR2 are SNHLY and FYNNEI.

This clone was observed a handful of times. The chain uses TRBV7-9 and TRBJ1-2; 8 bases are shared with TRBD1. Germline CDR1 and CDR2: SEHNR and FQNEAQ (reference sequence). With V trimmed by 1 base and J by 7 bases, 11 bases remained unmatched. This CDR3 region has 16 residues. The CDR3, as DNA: TGTGCCAGCAGCTTAGGAATCGACAGGGGAACTAGTGGCTACACCTTC. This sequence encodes CASSLGIDRGTSGYTF. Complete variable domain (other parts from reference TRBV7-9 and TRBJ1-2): DTGVSQNPRHKITKRGQNVTFRCDPISEHNRLYWYRQTLGQGPEFLTYFQNEAQLEKSRLLSDRFSAERPKGSFSTLEIQRTEQGDSAMYLCASSLGIDRGTSGYTFGSGTRLTVV.

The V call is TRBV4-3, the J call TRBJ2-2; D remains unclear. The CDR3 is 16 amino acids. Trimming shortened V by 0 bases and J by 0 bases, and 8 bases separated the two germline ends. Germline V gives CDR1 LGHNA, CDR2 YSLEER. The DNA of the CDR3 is TGCGCCAGCAGCCAAGACGGATGGCCGAACACCGGGGAGCTGTTTTTT. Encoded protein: CASSQDGWPNTGELFF.